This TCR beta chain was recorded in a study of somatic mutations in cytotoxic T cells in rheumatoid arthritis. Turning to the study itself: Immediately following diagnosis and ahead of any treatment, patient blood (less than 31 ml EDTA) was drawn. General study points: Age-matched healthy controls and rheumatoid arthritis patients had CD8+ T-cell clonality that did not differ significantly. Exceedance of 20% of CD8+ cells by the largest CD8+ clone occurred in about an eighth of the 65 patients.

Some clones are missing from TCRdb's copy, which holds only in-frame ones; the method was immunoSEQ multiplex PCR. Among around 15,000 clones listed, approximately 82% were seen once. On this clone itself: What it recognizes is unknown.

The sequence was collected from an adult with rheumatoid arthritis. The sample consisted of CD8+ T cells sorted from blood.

CDR3 protein: CASSTPTGELFF. The CDR3 DNA is TGTGCCAGCAGTACACCCACCGGGGAGCTGTTTTTT. V and J are TRBV11-1 and TRBJ2-2; D remains unclear. CDR3 length: 12 residues. Germline loops: CDR1 SGHAT, CDR2 FQDESV (reference sequence). V lost 6 bases and J 4 bases, leaving 6 bases between the germline ends.